This is a list of T cell receptor beta chains from one sample in a study of OX40 agonist ivuxolimab in advanced cancers. Sequencing used immunoSEQ multiplex PCR; TCRdb keeps in-frame clones, though not all of them. The table lists 60,000 to 75,000 clones, about 91% of them singletons. This material consisted of CD4+ or CD8+ T cells sorted from blood, taken in a trial of the OX40 agonist ivuxolimab. These TCRs come from an adult with an advanced solid tumor such as melanoma, head and neck, liver or kidney cancer. The CDR3 runs from the conserved cysteine through the conserved F or W. The D gene is left open where the match is weak. Size values are once, few and many counts, or a class for expanded clones, and some rows have none.

V,D,J,size,CDR3,DNA
TRBV10-1,NA,TRBJ1-1,NA,CASRQVQAFF,TGCGCCAGCCGACAGGTGCAAGCTTTCTTT
TRBV7-8,TRBD2,TRBJ2-1,NA,CASSSGLAGATNEQFF,TGTGCCAGCAGCTCCGGACTAGCGGGGGCCACCAATGAGCAGTTCTTC
TRBV19,NA,TRBJ2-2,NA,CASSSQGVVTGELFF,TGTGCCAGTAGCTCCCAAGGGGTGGTCACCGGGGAGCTGTTTTTT
TRBV19,TRBD1,TRBJ2-7,NA,CASSMTGDRGREQYF,TGTGCCAGTAGTATGACAGGGGACAGGGGACGCGAGCAGTACTTC
TRBV7-9,TRBD1,TRBJ1-2,NA,CASSRGTDYGYTF,TGTGCCAGCAGCCGCGGGACAGACTATGGCTACACCTTC
TRBV5-1,NA,TRBJ2-7,NA,CASSPRTSSYEQYF,TGCGCCAGCAGCCCTCGGACAAGTTCCTACGAGCAGTACTTC
TRBV28,TRBD1,TRBJ1-2,once,CATWGQAGGYTF,TGTGCCACCTGGGGACAGGCGGGCGGCTACACCTTC
TRBV11-3,NA,TRBJ2-5,NA,CASSLSRDGTQYF,TGTGCCAGCAGCTTATCCAGGGACGGGACCCAGTACTTC
TRBV30,TRBD1,TRBJ1-1,NA,CAWSSQGGTEAFF,TGTGCCTGGAGTAGCCAGGGGGGAACTGAAGCTTTCTTT
TRBV4-1,NA,TRBJ2-7,NA,CASSQGLAEYEQYF,TGCGCCAGCAGCCAAGGCCTAGCAGAATACGAGCAGTACTTC
TRBV5-6,NA,TRBJ1-4,NA,CASSLRDTTNEKLFF,TGTGCCAGCAGCTTGAGAGATACAACTAATGAAAAACTGTTTTTT
TRBV28,TRBD1,TRBJ1-5,NA,CASSFQQGVIQPQHF,TGTGCCAGCAGTTTCCAACAGGGGGTTATCCAGCCCCAGCATTTT
TRBV5-5,TRBD1,TRBJ2-7,NA,CASSVDRGVYEQYF,TGTGCCAGCAGCGTGGACAGGGGTGTCTACGAGCAGTACTTC
TRBV7-9,TRBD1,TRBJ1-6,NA,CASSLAGTGWSPLHF,TGTGCCAGCAGCTTAGCCGGGACAGGGTGGTCACCCCTCCACTTT
TRBV27,TRBD1,TRBJ1-1,NA,CASSRQGSNTEAFF,TGTGCCAGCAGCCGACAGGGATCGAACACTGAAGCTTTCTTT
TRBV20-1,NA,TRBJ2-3,NA,CSARRTDTQYF,TGCAGTGCTCGACGCACAGATACGCAGTATTTT
TRBV5-1,NA,TRBJ2-5,NA,CASRKDRGETQYF,TGCGCCAGCAGGAAGGATAGGGGAGAGACCCAGTACTTC
TRBV9,NA,TRBJ1-1,NA,CASSPRWDTEAFF,TGTGCCAGCAGCCCACGCTGGGACACTGAAGCTTTCTTT
TRBV7-4,NA,TRBJ1-2,once,CASSFLNKYGYTF,TGTGCCAGCAGCTTTTTGAATAAGTATGGCTACACCTTC
TRBV19,NA,TRBJ2-3,NA,CASSVFRGTDTQYF,TGTGCCAGTAGTGTATTCCGGGGCACAGATACGCAGTATTTT
TRBV9,NA,TRBJ1-1,NA,CASSYRGVGNTEAFF,TGTGCCAGCAGCTACCGAGGGGTGGGCAACACTGAAGCTTTCTTT
TRBV9,NA,TRBJ1-5,once,CASSQTGRNQPQHF,TGTGCCAGCAGCCAAACAGGGCGCAATCAGCCCCAGCATTTT
TRBV5-1,NA,TRBJ2-5,NA,CASSTTTGTNPQETQYF,TGCGCCAGCAGCACGACTACCGGGACCAACCCCCAAGAGACCCAGTACTTC
TRBV11-3,NA,TRBJ2-2,NA,CASSLGTGELFF,TGTGCCAGCAGCTTAGGGACCGGGGAGCTGTTTTTT
TRBV5-4,NA,TRBJ1-1,NA,CASSLDGLRNTEAFF,TGTGCCAGCAGCTTGGACGGTTTGAGGAACACTGAAGCTTTCTTT
TRBV10-3,TRBD2,TRBJ2-1,NA,CATGGGTGGPVNEQFF,TGTGCCACGGGGGGGGGCACGGGAGGGCCCGTCAATGAGCAGTTCTTC
TRBV6-1,NA,TRBJ2-7,NA,CASMKMTLSYEQYF,TGTGCCAGCATGAAAATGACACTCTCCTACGAGCAGTACTTC
TRBV5-1,NA,TRBJ2-7,NA,CASSLAGADEQYF,TGCGCCAGCAGCTTGGCGGGAGCCGACGAGCAGTACTTC
TRBV7-6,NA,TRBJ1-6,few,CASTYGGLNSPLHF,TGTGCCAGCACCTACGGGGGGCTTAATTCACCCCTCCACTTT
TRBV18,NA,TRBJ1-1,NA,CASSPPKVNTEAFF,TGTGCCAGCTCACCACCGAAAGTTAACACTGAAGCTTTCTTT
TRBV5-1,NA,TRBJ1-2,NA,CASSLVGEAYGYTF,TGCGCCAGCAGCTTGGTCGGGGAAGCCTATGGCTACACCTTC
TRBV11-2,TRBD2,TRBJ2-7,NA,CASSLAPSGGGQTYEQYF,TGTGCCAGCAGCTTAGCTCCTAGCGGGGGGGGACAGACCTACGAGCAGTACTTC